The clone carrying this T cell receptor beta chain was detected many times. Its antigen is not known. This entry belongs to a study of T cells in Graves' hyperthyroidism and ophthalmopathy. Overall study findings and caveats: The model predicted ophthalmopathy a median about 6.6 months before onset.

Exclusion criteria comprised uncontrolled infection, other autoimmune disease, pregnancy or lactation. The CDR3 regions of TCR beta were amplified from RNA transcripts. HTBI primers were the set used in a first-round RT-PCR of the TCR CDR3. TCRdb processed the multiplex PCR reads anew with MiXCR; each CDR3 protein has one entry. The sample contains around 400,000 distinct CDR3 sequences, approximately 16% of which appear only once. Germline CDR1 and CDR2: SNHLY and FYNNEI. The CDR3 loop spans 15 amino acids. V was clipped by 5 bases and J by 5 bases, with 18 bases between them. The sequenced sample consisted of blood. The genes are TRBV2 and TRBJ2-5, with D perhaps assigned TRBD1 or TRBD2 (5 bases each). The origin of this receptor is a woman aged 55-70 years with Graves' ophthalmopathy. In DNA, the CDR3 is TGTGCCAGCAGTACCGGGACCCTAGGGAGCGAGACCCAGTACTTC. Protein product: CASSTGTLGSETQYF.